This TCR beta chain stems from a study of PD-1 blockade in mismatch repair-deficient tumors. Three pembrolizumab responders had their TCRs sequenced. Germline lookup yields CDR1 SGHVS and CDR2 FNYEAQ. V lost 3 bases, J lost 4 bases, and 8 bases stayed unmatched. There are 15 residues in the CDR3. Method: immunoSEQ multiplex PCR; TCRdb's copy keeps in-frame clones and lacks some. The sample has around 100,000 clones; roughly 80% are singletons. This chain joins TRBV7-6 and TRBJ2-5; 7 nucleotides agree with TRBD2. The sequence derives from an adult with mismatch repair-deficient cancer. The sample consisted of peripheral blood, taken more than 58 weeks after starting pembrolizumab. The CDR3 DNA is TGTGCCAGCAGCTTGCTGACTAGCCCCCGAGAGACCCAGTACTTC. Translated, it gives CASSLLTSPRETQYF.